This T cell receptor beta chain emerged from a study of human T cells and chemical hapten exposure. Overall study context: Patch tests put 0.01% DPC on the upper back, read at 6 days.

Study-wide results and limits: TCRs above 1 in 1000 frequency did not change with DPC sensitization.

This clonotype was detected a few times. Its antigen is as yet unknown. This CDR3 is 14 amino acids long. The V end was cut by 1 base, the J end by 5 bases, with 9 bases between. In germline, CDR1 is SNHLY, CDR2 FYNNEI. Time point defined: pre-sensitization, week 0. This sample's treatment: therapeutic diphenylcyclopropenone sensitization with weekly scalp DPC. Alopecia patients, 18 to 70 years old and DPC-suitable, served as donors. TCRdb redid the calling of the RACE reads with MiXCR, one entry per CDR3 protein. The profile shows over 300,000 distinct CDR3 sequences, 4.5% to 6% of them singletons. This TCR was recovered from a woman aged 45-60 years with alopecia areata. Some clones in this sample may be carry-over from other donors' samples. This sample comprised whole blood, obtained in connection with sensitization to the hapten diphenylcyclopropenone (DPC). This chain joins TRBV2 and TRBJ1-5; TRBD1 might be the D (5 bases). The DNA for the CDR3 is TGTGCCAGCAGTGAAGGGCAGGGTTATCAGCCCCAGCATTTT. It is translated as CASSEGQGYQPQHF.